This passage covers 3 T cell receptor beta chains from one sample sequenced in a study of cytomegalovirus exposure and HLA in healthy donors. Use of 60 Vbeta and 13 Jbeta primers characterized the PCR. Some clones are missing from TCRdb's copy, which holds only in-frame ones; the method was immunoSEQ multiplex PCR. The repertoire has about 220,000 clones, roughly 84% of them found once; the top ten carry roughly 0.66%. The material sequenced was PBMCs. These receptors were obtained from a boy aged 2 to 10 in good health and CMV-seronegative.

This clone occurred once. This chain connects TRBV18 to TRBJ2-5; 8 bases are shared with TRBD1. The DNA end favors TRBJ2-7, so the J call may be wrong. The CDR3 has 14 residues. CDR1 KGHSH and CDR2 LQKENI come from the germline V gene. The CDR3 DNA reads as TGTGCCAGCTCACCCAACCGGGACAGGCACGAGCAGTACTTC. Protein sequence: CASSPNRDRHEQYF.

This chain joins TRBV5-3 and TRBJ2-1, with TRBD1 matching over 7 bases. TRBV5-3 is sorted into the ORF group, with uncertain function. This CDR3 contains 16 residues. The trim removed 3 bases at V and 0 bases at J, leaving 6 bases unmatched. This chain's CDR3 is CARSSKPGGSYNEQFF. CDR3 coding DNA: TGTGCCAGAAGCTCTAAACCAGGGGGCTCCTACAATGAGCAGTTCTTC.

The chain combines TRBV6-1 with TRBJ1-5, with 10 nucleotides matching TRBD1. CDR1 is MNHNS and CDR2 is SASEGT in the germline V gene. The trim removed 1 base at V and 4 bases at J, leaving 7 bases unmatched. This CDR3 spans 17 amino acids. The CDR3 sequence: CASSEEVGQGRNQPQHF. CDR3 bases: TGTGCCAGCAGTGAAGAGGTGGGACAGGGGCGAAATCAGCCCCAGCATTTT.